The 5 T cell receptor beta chains presented below share a single source sample, sequenced in a study of cytomegalovirus exposure and HLA in healthy donors (dated by TCRdb to 2015 to 2018). To prepare the library, the immunoSEQ multiplex PCR assay was applied. For the multiplex PCR, a mixture combining 60 forward primers for TCR Vbeta segments and 13 reverse primers for TCR Jbeta segments was used. TCRdb retrieved this table from immuneACCESS and kept in-frame rearrangements only. Not all clones are present; in checked studies, unresolved V genes account for under half, and no reason is known for the remainder. The table for this sample lists 150,000 to 180,000 clones; approximately 80% of them were counted only once. The biggest ten clones account for around 13% of the sample. The specimen sequenced was PBMCs. All receptors derive from a man aged 25 to 40 in good health and CMV-seropositive.

This clone was counted a few times. This rearrangement joins TRBV28 to TRBJ2-1, with 8 nucleotides matching TRBD2. The CDR3 runs 14 residues. V trimming: 5 bases; J trimming: 14 bases; junction bases outside the gene matches: 14. Per the germline V gene, CDR1 is MDHEN and CDR2 is SYDVKM. The CDR3 sequence is CASSPRPGLGIEFF. For the CDR3, the DNA is TGTGCCAGCAGTCCAAGACCGGGACTAGGCATTGAGTTCTTC. The full variable domain, its missing parts supplied by reference TRBV28 and TRBJ2-1, is DVKVTQSSRYLVKRTGEKVFLECVQDMDHENMFWYRQDPGLGLRLIYFSYDVKMKEKGDIPEGYSVSREKKERFSLILESASTNQTSMYLCASSPRPGLGIEFFGPGTRLTVL.

This sequence joins TRBV4-2 and TRBJ2-1; 7 bases align to TRBD2. The CDR3 is 15 residues long. Germline lookup yields CDR1 LGHNA and CDR2 YNFKEQ. The V and J ends lost 6 bases and 7 bases, in that order; junction bases with no gene match: 12. The CDR3 sequence is CASSQNPGRWNEQFF. CDR3 DNA: TGTGCCAGCAGTCAAAATCCCGGGAGGTGGAATGAGCAGTTCTTC.

As DNA, the CDR3 is TGTGCCAGCAGTGTCGTAAATGAAAAACTGTTTTTT. Translating gives CASSVVNEKLFF. The rearrangement links TRBV28 to TRBJ1-4, with unresolved D. The CDR3 spans 12 residues. With 5 bases removed from V and 5 bases from J, the gap between germline ends came to 6 bases. The germline V gene has CDR1 MDHEN and CDR2 SYDVKM.

V usage is TRBV10-1 and J usage is TRBJ2-7; TRBD2 is a possible D gene (5 bases). Trimming pared 5 bases from V and 7 bases from J, leaving 9 bases between. CDR1 is WNHNN, CDR2 SYGVQD, per germline (reference sequence). The CDR3 has 11 residues. This CDR3 is CASSRDSEQYF. Written as DNA, the CDR3 is TGCGCCAGCAGTCGGGATTCAGAGCAGTACTTC.

The V gene is TRBV11-3, the J gene TRBJ2-3; TRBD2 matches 7 bases. The CDR3 covers 13 residues. Losses at the gene ends were 5 bases for V and 9 bases for J; bases not matched to a gene: 8. Germline V gene lookup returns CDR1 SGHNT and CDR2 YENEEA. The CDR3 reads CASSRTSERTQYF. The CDR3 coding sequence is TGTGCCAGCAGCAGAACTAGCGAGAGGACGCAGTATTTT. Combining the CDR3 with reference TRBV11-3 and TRBJ2-3 gives the whole variable domain EAGVVQSPRYKIIEKKQPVAFWCNPISGHNTLYWYLQNLGQGPELLIRYENEEAVDDSQLPKDRFSAERLKGVDSTLKIQPAELGDSAVYLCASSRTSERTQYFGPGTRLTVL.